The 8 T cell receptor beta chains listed next were all sequenced from one sample in a study of technical replicates of blood from a handful of donors. Sequencing used immunoSEQ multiplex PCR; TCRdb keeps in-frame clones, though not all of them. Among around 76,000 clones listed, 98% were seen once. The specimen was T cells isolated from PBMCs. These receptors all come from a human donor in good health.

CDR3 region: CAISEPRGRFSKSSYEQYF. The CDR3 coding sequence is TGTGCCATCAGTGAGCCCAGGGGGCGCTTCTCAAAAAGCTCCTACGAGCAGTACTTC. The V call is TRBV10-3, the J call TRBJ2-7; TRBD1 agrees at 8 bases. Looked up from germline, CDR1 is ENHRY and CDR2 is SYGVKD. V shed 2 bases, J shed 0 bases, and the junction held 15 bases outside the gene matches. The CDR3 length is 19 residues.

The J gene is TRBJ2-5, the V gene TRBV28; D not resolved. The germline V gene encodes CDR1 MDHEN and CDR2 SYDVKM. The germline V and J ends were trimmed by 5 bases and 5 bases, with 3 bases remaining between them. This CDR3 is built from 10 residues. For the CDR3, the DNA is TGTGCCAGCAGTCGGGAGACCCAGTACTTC. Amino acid sequence: CASSRETQYF.

V and J are TRBV11-2 and TRBJ2-7; 11 nucleotides agree with TRBD2. V lost 2 bases to trimming and J lost 7 bases; unmatched junction nucleotides: 7. Germline V gene lookup returns CDR1 SGHAT and CDR2 FQNNGV. There are 15 residues in the CDR3. The CDR3 DNA follows: TGTGCCAGCAGCTTAATAGCGGGAGGGCTGGGAGAGCAGTACTTC. It is translated as CASSLIAGGLGEQYF.

The chain combines TRBV5-1 with TRBJ1-1; TRBD1 aligns across 7 bases. CDR3 length: 14 residues. The V gene's germline CDR1 is SGHRS and CDR2 YFSETQ. The V and J ends lost 3 bases and 2 bases, in that order; junction bases with no gene match: 4. This chain's CDR3 is CASSSKGANTEAFF. In nucleotides, the CDR3 is TGCGCCAGCAGCTCGAAGGGGGCTAACACTGAAGCTTTCTTT.

CDR3 sequence (DNA): TGCGCCAGGAATAGGGGGGGCGCCGAAAAAGATACGCAGTATTTT. It specifies CARNRGGAEKDTQYF. The chain uses TRBV23-1 and TRBJ2-3, with a weak D call TRBD2 (7 bases). TRBV23-1 is classed as an ORF, of uncertain function. V lost 9 bases, J lost 5 bases, and 21 bases lay in between. The CDR3 is made up of 15 amino acids.

The chain is built from TRBV6-1 and TRBJ2-3; no reliable D call. V was cut by 2 bases and J by 1 base, with 22 bases left in between. CDR3 length: 19 residues. CDR1 MNHNS and CDR2 SASEGT come from the germline V gene. As DNA, the CDR3 is TGTGCCAGCAGTGAAAGCTTGGCGGATACATACTACGGCACAGATACGCAGTATTTT. Encoded protein: CASSESLADTYYGTDTQYF.

The chain couples TRBV7-2 to TRBJ2-2, with D hard to call. The length of the CDR3 is 13 residues. Trimming removed 2 bases from V and 6 bases from J, with 7 bases in between. Germline CDR1 and CDR2: SGHTA and FQGNSA. The CDR3 DNA sequence: TGTGCCAGCAGCTTAAATCTCGCCGGGGAGCTGTTTTTT. Its translation: CASSLNLAGELFF.

CDR3 nucleotides: TGTGCCAGCAGCTCTACCGGGGTAACCTGGCACTATGGCTACACCTTC. Encoded protein: CASSSTGVTWHYGYTF. The chain links TRBV7-9 to TRBJ1-2; D uncertain. This CDR3 region has 16 residues. Germline CDR1 and CDR2: SEHNR and FQNEAQ (reference sequence). Trimming took 4 bases from V and 3 from J, leaving 18 bases between them. The variable domain in full, with the rest retrieved from reference TRBV7-9 and TRBJ1-2, is DTGVSQNPRHKITKRGQNVTFRCDPISEHNRLYWYRQTLGQGPEFLTYFQNEAQLEKSRLLSDRFSAERPKGSFSTLEIQRTEQGDSAMYLCASSSTGVTWHYGYTFGSGTRLTVV.